The 5 T cell receptor beta chains below all came from one sample that was sequenced in a study of spatial heterogeneity in lung cancer. TCRdb recomputed calls from the 5' RACE reads with MiXCR, one row per CDR3 protein. The data show 50,000 to 65,000 distinct CDR3 sequences, with more than 6.5% seen just once and approximately 2.9% held by the top ten. The sample's time point: sample taken at primary tumor resection. Unsorted samples of tumor, nontumor lung or frozen PBMC had their whole RNA sequenced. The specimen was PBMCs, collected at surgery. The receptors originated from a female donor with early-stage non-small cell lung cancer.

This clonotype appeared many times. The chain recombines TRBV7-8 with TRBJ1-1; D is unclear. Trimming shortened V by 5 bases and J by 3 bases, and 19 bases separated the two germline ends. From germline, CDR1 is SGHVS and CDR2 FQNEAQ. The CDR3 length is 16 residues. CDR3 loop: CASSPRRLGIDTEAFF. In DNA, the CDR3 is TGTGCCAGCAGCCCCAGGAGGTTGGGTATTGACACTGAAGCTTTCTTT.

This clonotype was counted ten times or more. This rearrangement joins TRBV2 to TRBJ2-1; D ambiguous. CDR1 SNHLY and CDR2 FYNNEI come from the germline V gene. This CDR3 is built from 14 residues. V was trimmed by 6 bases and J by 0 bases, leaving 9 bases between them. CDR3 region: CASRARRSYNEQFF. In DNA, the CDR3 is TGTGCCAGCAGGGCTCGGCGCTCCTACAATGAGCAGTTCTTC.

This clonotype was seen repeatedly, ten times or more. This chain connects TRBV20-1 to TRBJ2-1; 8 bases are a match to TRBD1. The CDR3 loop spans 16 amino acids. The V gene's germline CDR1 is DFQATT and CDR2 SNEGSKA (reference sequence). J lost 6 bases, V lost 1 base, and 11 bases had no gene match. DNA of the CDR3: TGCAGTGCTAGAGCCCCCGGGACAGGTCCCTTCAATGAGCAGTTCTTC. Its protein is CSARAPGTGPFNEQFF.

This clonotype was counted many times. V gene TRBV12-3 or TRBV12-4 combines with J gene TRBJ2-2; no definite D call. The CDR3 has 13 residues. The V and J ends lost 3 bases and 0 bases respectively, with 2 bases between them. CDR3 residues: CASSFANTGELFF. The CDR3 coding sequence is TGTGCCAGCAGTTTCGCGAACACCGGGGAGCTGTTTTTT.

This clonotype has at least ten counts. The rearrangement links TRBV20-1 to TRBJ1-4; D is unclear. V lost 2 bases and J lost 0, with 7 bases in between. The length of the CDR3 is 14 residues. Germline CDR1 reads DFQATT; CDR2 reads SNEGSKA (reference sequence). Here the CDR3 reads CSARSGPTNEKLFF. The CDR3 bases are TGCAGTGCTAGATCCGGCCCAACTAATGAAAAACTGTTTTTT.